This record covers a single T cell receptor (beta chain). Its specificity is not known. Ahead of sequencing, the ViraFEST assay grew antigen-specific CD4+ T cells using viral peptide pools. Culture proceeded for 10 days, and CD4+ T cells were then isolated. PCR confirmed that the person was infected with SARS-CoV-2 between March and December 2020. Vaccination of participants consisted of two doses of either the BNT162b2 or mRNA-1273 vaccine. Using immunoSEQ multiplex PCR, the repertoire was profiled, and TCRdb retains in-frame clones only, with some absent. This table holds roughly 15,000 clones, around 79% found once. This entry comes from a study of vaccination effects on CD4 cells after COVID-19. The germline V gene encodes CDR1 MGHRA and CDR2 YSYEKL. The CDR3 is made up of 16 amino acids. V was clipped by 1 base and J by 5 bases, with 12 bases between them.

The sample consisted of CD4+ T cells from PBMCs cultured with HCoV-NL63 spike peptides, taken after COVID-19 vaccination. V gene TRBV4-1 combines with J gene TRBJ1-6; D gene ambiguous. This clonotype was sampled from a human donor who had a prior SARS-CoV-2 infection. DNA for the CDR3: TGCGCCAGCAGCCAAGTTTTGGACGTTGATAATTCACCCCTCCACTTT. It translates to CASSQVLDVDNSPLHF.